The clone carrying this T cell receptor (beta chain) qualifies as large (0.1 to 1%). The CDR3 is made up of 13 amino acids. Trimming cost V 5 bases and J 4 bases, with 11 bases left between them. Amplification of TRBV12-4/TRBJ1-2 clonotypes used adaptor-ligated barcode primers. MiXCR, run by TCRdb on the multiplex PCR reads, gives a single entry per CDR3 protein. The table shows over a hundred distinct CDR3 sequences, with 5.5% to 7% occurring only once. The genes are TRBV12-3 or TRBV12-4 and TRBJ1-2, with D possibly matching TRBD1 (5 bases). Specimen: naive CD4+ T cells sorted from blood. Subset described: naive CD4+ T cells, CD4+CD45RA+CD25-. This receptor was identified in a female donor with breast cancer. CDR3 nucleotides: TGTGCCAGCAGTCTGGACATGATCTATGGCTACACCTTC. Its translation is CASSLDMIYGYTF.